These T cell receptor beta chains were read from a single sample in a study of T cells in Graves' hyperthyroidism and ophthalmopathy. MiXCR, run by TCRdb on the multiplex PCR reads, gives a single entry per CDR3 protein. Among about 480,000 distinct CDR3 sequences listed, about 15% were seen once. Material: blood. Receptor source: a woman between 18 and 29 years old with Graves' hyperthyroidism. Both conserved end residues are part of each CDR3. A D gene is named only where the DNA matches it firmly. Expanded clones are given a class, and other clones once, few, many or no size at all.

CDR3 length,clone size,D gene,J gene,V gene,CDR3 DNA,CDR3 protein
13,many,-,TRBJ1-4,TRBV20-1,TGCAGTGCTAGAGATGGGGTCGGTGAAAAACTGTTTTTT,CSARDGVGEKLFF
13,few,-,TRBJ1-2,TRBV7-9,TGTGCCAGCAGCATGGCGAGGACTCGGGGCTACACCTTC,CASSMARTRGYTF
16,-,-,TRBJ2-2,TRBV4-1,TGCGCCAGCAGCCACCTGCTAGACACGAGCACCGGGGAGCTGTTTTTT,CASSHLLDTSTGELFF
15,few,TRBD2,TRBJ2-5,TRBV20-1,TGCAGTGCTAGAATAGCGGGAGAGCAACGGGAGACCCAGTACTTC,CSARIAGEQRETQYF
17,many,TRBD2,TRBJ2-2,TRBV24-1,TGTGCCACCAGTGACCAGACTAGCGGGAGATCCACCGGGGAGCTGTTTTTT,CATSDQTSGRSTGELFF
15,many,-,TRBJ1-1,TRBV29-1,TGCAGCGCCCAACAGCTAGGTGGTGGGGGCACTGAAGCTTTCTTT,CSAQQLGGGGTEAFF
15,few,TRBD2,TRBJ2-2,TRBV11-2,TGTGCCAGCAGCTTGGGAGGGAGAAATGCCGGGGAGCTGTTTTTT,CASSLGGRNAGELFF
19,-,TRBD2,TRBJ2-7,TRBV5-1,TGCGCCAGCAGCTTTGGTGGACTAGCGGAGCGTTCCGTTTACTACGAGCAGTACTTC,CASSFGGLAERSVYYEQYF
16,-,TRBD1,TRBJ1-1,TRBV19,TGTGCCAGTAGTATCCCCCAGGGGGGGCGCGGGACTGAAGCTTTCTTT,CASSIPQGGRGTEAFF
11,many,-,TRBJ2-7,TRBV2,TGTGCCAGCAGTGAACGGTACGAGCAGTACTTC,CASSERYEQYF
14,-,TRBD1,TRBJ1-1,TRBV3-1,TGTGCCAGCAGCCACGAACTACAGGGGGCTGATGCTTTCTTT,CASSHELQGADAFF
14,many,-,TRBJ2-5,TRBV20-1,TGCAGTGCTAGTTCGGGTGGTCTTCAAGAGACCCAGTACTTC,CSASSGGLQETQYF
17,-,TRBD2,TRBJ2-7,TRBV7-9,TGTGCCAGCAGCCTCGACTTGGTGGGCGGGAGTTTGTACGAGCAGTACTTC,CASSLDLVGGSLYEQYF
12,many,-,TRBJ2-3,TRBV11-2,TGTGCCAGCAGCCCGTTCACAGATACGCAGTATTTT,CASSPFTDTQYF
19,-,-,TRBJ2-3,TRBV5-8,TGTGCCAGCAGCCTTTGGAGTCTAGCGCTCCTCTCGGAGACAGATACGCAGTATTTT,CASSLWSLALLSETDTQYF
13,many,-,TRBJ2-5,TRBV28,TGTGCCATCGAACAGTCCCCACAAGAGACCCAGTACTTC,CAIEQSPQETQYF
15,many,-,TRBJ1-1,TRBV5-1,TGCGCCAGCAGCTTAAGAGGGGGAGATGGCACTGAAGCTTTCTTT,CASSLRGGDGTEAFF
15,few,-,TRBJ1-5,TRBV3-1,TGTGCCAGCAGCCCGGGCGGGACGGGAAATCAGCCCCAGCATTTT,CASSPGGTGNQPQHF
16,-,TRBD1,TRBJ1-2,TRBV20-1,TGCAGTGCTAGAGATCCGGCGGGACAGGGTAGCGGCGGCTACACCTTC,CSARDPAGQGSGGYTF
12,-,-,TRBJ1-5,TRBV12-3/TRBV12-4,TGTGCCAGCAGTTCCCGGGACCAGCCCCAGCATTTT,CASSSRDQPQHF
15,many,TRBD2,TRBJ2-2,TRBV7-3,TGTGCCAGCAGCCCAGAGGGACTAGCGACCGGGGAGCTGTTTTTT,CASSPEGLATGELFF
14,few,-,TRBJ1-2,TRBV20-1,TGCAGTGCTAGTCCCCGAGGAGCTAACTATGGCTACACCTTC,CSASPRGANYGYTF
17,-,-,TRBJ1-5,TRBV24-1,TGTGCCACCAGTGACCGGGGGGGGGGCGGAAGCAATCAGCCCCAGCATTTT,CATSDRGGGGSNQPQHF
17,-,TRBD2,TRBJ2-7,TRBV9,TGTGCCAGCAGCGCGACTAGCGGGAGATATTCCCCCTACGAGCAGTACTTC,CASSATSGRYSPYEQYF
15,many,-,TRBJ2-3,TRBV7-3,TGTGCCAGCAGCCCCATCGCGGGGAGCACAGATACGCAGTATTTT,CASSPIAGSTDTQYF
13,many,-,TRBJ1-1,TRBV30,TGTGCCTGGAAGCGACAGGAGAACACTGAAGCTTTCTTT,CAWKRQENTEAFF
17,-,-,TRBJ2-2,TRBV18,TGTGCCAGCTCACCGACGCGCGGGACAGCCACTACCGGGGAGCTGTTTTTT,CASSPTRGTATTGELFF
15,few,-,TRBJ2-3,TRBV9,TGTGCCAGCAGCGTTTCCCGGGCCTACACAGATACGCAGTATTTT,CASSVSRAYTDTQYF
12,few,-,TRBJ1-2,TRBV20-1,TGCAGTGCTAGAGGAAATGATTATGGCTACACCTTC,CSARGNDYGYTF
16,-,-,TRBJ2-3,TRBV6-1,TGTGCCAGCAGTAGTTGGGCGGGCCAGGTCACAGATACGCAGTATTTT,CASSSWAGQVTDTQYF
17,-,TRBD2,TRBJ2-1,TRBV7-3,TGTGCCAGCAGCTTAACTCCTAGCGGGAGGGCCGGGAATGAGCAGTTCTTC,CASSLTPSGRAGNEQFF
15,many,TRBD2,TRBJ2-5,TRBV11-3,TGTGCCAGCAGCTTAGACACTAGCGGCCAAGAGACCCAGTACTTC,CASSLDTSGQETQYF
14,many,-,TRBJ1-1,TRBV2,TGTGCCAGCAGTGTGATGGGTGCGAACACTGAAGCTTTCTTT,CASSVMGANTEAFF
15,many,-,TRBJ1-2,TRBV4-1,TGCGCCAGCAGCCAAGATCCCGGAGCTAACTATGGCTACACCTTC,CASSQDPGANYGYTF
12,many,-,TRBJ2-1,TRBV6-2/TRBV6-3,TGTGCCAGCAGGCCGACCACAAATGAGCAGTTCTTC,CASRPTTNEQFF
15,few,TRBD2,TRBJ2-1,TRBV19,TGTGCCAGTAGGGACGATGGGACTAGCCGTCGTGAGCAGTTCTTC,CASRDDGTSRREQFF
14,-,-,TRBJ2-5,TRBV11-1,TGTGCCAGCGGCTTATCAGGGTTCCAAGAGACCCAGCACTTC,CASGLSGFQETQHF
17,many,TRBD2,TRBJ2-1,TRBV2,TGTGCCAGCAGCGCCAACGTGGGCGGGAGCTCCTACAATGAGCAGTTCTTC,CASSANVGGSSYNEQFF
16,-,-,TRBJ1-6,TRBV25-1,TGTGCCAGCAGTGAAACCCCCCTGGGGTGGAATTCACCCCTCCACTTT,CASSETPLGWNSPLHF
16,few,-,TRBJ1-5,TRBV6-1,TGTGCCAGCAGTATAAAGCGCCGGGACAATTATCAGCCCCAGCATTTT,CASSIKRRDNYQPQHF
14,many,TRBD1,TRBJ2-1,TRBV30,TGTGCCTGGAGTCCGGGACAGGGGGAAAGTGAGCAGTTCTTC,CAWSPGQGESEQFF
15,many,-,TRBJ2-3,TRBV12-3/TRBV12-4,TGTGCCAGCAGTTTCAGGGCCCCCTTCACAGATACGCAGTATTTT,CASSFRAPFTDTQYF
18,many,-,TRBJ2-3,TRBV7-6,TGTGCCAGCAGCTTCACGTTTGCCGGGACTGAAAGCACAGATACGCAGTATTTT,CASSFTFAGTESTDTQYF
16,many,-,TRBJ2-5,TRBV9,TGTGCCAGCAGCGGGGGGATATCTAGTTCGTTGGAGACCCAGTACTTC,CASSGGISSSLETQYF
15,many,TRBD1,TRBJ1-2,TRBV3-1,TGTGCCAGCAGCCAACGGACAGGGGGTGACGGTGGCTACACCTTC,CASSQRTGGDGGYTF
14,many,TRBD2,TRBJ2-1,TRBV2,TGTGCCAGCAGTGTCGGACTAGTAACCAATGAGCAGTTCTTC,CASSVGLVTNEQFF
17,-,TRBD2,TRBJ2-5,TRBV6-2/TRBV6-3,TGTGCCAGCAGTTCCCCGGGGCTAGCGGGTCTGCAAGAGACCCAGTACTTC,CASSSPGLAGLQETQYF
17,few,-,TRBJ1-4,TRBV4-1,TGCGCCAGCAGCCAATCAAGACGGGAGGGGGTTTTTGAAAAACTGTTTTTT,CASSQSRREGVFEKLFF
14,few,-,TRBJ2-1,TRBV13,TGTGCCAGCAGCTCGCCGCGGAGAAATAATGAGCAGTTCTTC,CASSSPRRNNEQFF
14,few,-,TRBJ2-1,TRBV20-1,TGCAGTGCAGGACCAAGACAGGAGTGGAATGAGCAGTTCTTC,CSAGPRQEWNEQFF
12,many,-,TRBJ2-3,TRBV27,TGTGCCAGCAGTTCTGCTCCAGATACGCAGTATTTT,CASSSAPDTQYF
16,many,TRBD2,TRBJ2-2,TRBV6-2/TRBV6-3,TGTGCCAGCAGTCCAACGACTAGCGGGAGATCCGGGGAGCTGTTTTTT,CASSPTTSGRSGELFF
12,many,-,TRBJ2-1,TRBV7-2,TGTGCCAGCAGCTTTAACCCCAATGAGCAGTTCTTC,CASSFNPNEQFF
12,many,-,TRBJ2-7,TRBV3-1,TGTGCCAGCAGCCCTCGAGTTGACGAGCAGTACTTC,CASSPRVDEQYF
13,many,-,TRBJ2-1,TRBV29-1,TGCAGCCCGGGGGACCCCGCTACCAATGAGCAGTTCTTC,CSPGDPATNEQFF
14,many,-,TRBJ1-1,TRBV12-3/TRBV12-4,TGTGCCAGCAGTTTTAAGCCGGCGAACACTGAAGCTTTCTTT,CASSFKPANTEAFF